The rows below give T cell receptor beta chains drawn from one sample of a study of radiotherapy plus CTLA-4 blockade in lung cancer. Assay used: immunoSEQ multiplex PCR; TCRdb lists only in-frame clones, some missing. The data show just under 60,000 clones, with 72% seen just once and about 8.9% held by the top ten. Sequences were derived from peripheral blood, sampled from a patient treated with radiotherapy plus ipilimumab. The origin of the receptors is a human donor with non-small cell lung cancer whose response to radiotherapy plus ipilimumab could not be evaluated. CDR3s include the opening cysteine and the closing phenylalanine or tryptophan. A D gene is named only where the DNA matches it firmly. A clone size is listed for some rows: how often the clone was seen (once, few, many), or a class if it is expanded.

CDR3: CASIPPGGTHEQYF
DNA: TGTGCCAGCATTCCCCCCGGGGGGACCCACGAGCAGTACTTC
D: TRBD2
J: TRBJ2-7
size: few
V: TRBV2

CDR3: CASSKVGGGRKETQYF
DNA: TGTGCCAGCAGCAAAGTAGGCGGGGGGAGGAAAGAGACCCAGTACTTC
D: -
J: TRBJ2-5
size: -
V: TRBV21-1

CDR3: CASSQLFRRLTDTQYF
DNA: TGTGCCAGCAGCCAATTATTTCGGCGGCTCACAGATACGCAGTATTTT
D: -
J: TRBJ2-3
size: -
V: TRBV16

CDR3: CASSIQLAEPYNEQFF
DNA: TGTGCCAGTAGTATTCAACTAGCGGAGCCCTACAATGAGCAGTTCTTC
D: TRBD2
J: TRBJ2-1
size: -
V: TRBV19

CDR3: CASSLRSGGDIYGYTF
DNA: TGTGCCAGCAGCTTAAGGTCAGGGGGCGATATCTATGGCTACACCTTC
D: TRBD1
J: TRBJ1-2
size: few
V: TRBV7-3

CDR3: CASGAATGVYGNEKLFF
DNA: TGTGCCTCTGGAGCTGCGACAGGGGTTTATGGTAATGAAAAACTGTTTTTT
D: TRBD1
J: TRBJ1-4
size: -
V: TRBV11-1

CDR3: CASSLKRGSGGGRETQYF
DNA: TGTGCCAGCAGTTTAAAGAGGGGTTCGGGCGGGGGGCGGGAGACCCAGTACTTC
D: TRBD2
J: TRBJ2-5
size: -
V: TRBV27

CDR3: CASSVVSGVTDTQYF
DNA: TGTGCCAGCAGCGTAGTGTCGGGAGTCACAGATACGCAGTATTTT
D: -
J: TRBJ2-3
size: -
V: TRBV9

CDR3: CASSQGVGTGGVVGYTF
DNA: TGCGCCAGCAGCCAAGGTGTGGGGACAGGGGGCGTAGTGGGCTACACCTTC
D: TRBD1
J: TRBJ1-2
size: -
V: TRBV4-1

CDR3: CVTRGAPYEQYF
DNA: TGTGTTACCCGGGGGGCCCCCTACGAGCAGTACTTC
D: -
J: TRBJ2-7
size: -
V: TRBV28

CDR3: CASSLGSDLYGYTF
DNA: TGTGCCAGCAGCTTGGGGAGTGACCTCTATGGCTACACCTTC
D: -
J: TRBJ1-2
size: once
V: TRBV11-1

CDR3: CASSLNRGVRLTFF
DNA: TGTGCCAGCAGTTTAAATCGGGGGGTCCGATTGACTTTCTTT
D: -
J: TRBJ1-1
size: -
V: TRBV28

CDR3: CSGGTGTSGNTIYF
DNA: TGCAGCGGTGGGACAGGGACTTCCGGAAACACCATATATTTT
D: TRBD1
J: TRBJ1-3
size: -
V: TRBV29-1

CDR3: CASSYTDPTNEKLFF
DNA: TGTGCCAGCAGTTACACAGACCCAACTAATGAAAAACTGTTTTTT
D: -
J: TRBJ1-4
size: -
V: TRBV6-5

CDR3: CASTPSAGLSNYEQYF
DNA: TGTGCCAGCACCCCGAGTGCAGGGCTCTCTAATTACGAGCAGTACTTC
D: -
J: TRBJ2-7
size: -
V: TRBV12-1

CDR3: CASSFFGQGNYEQYF
DNA: TGTGCCAGCAGCTTTTTTGGACAGGGGAACTACGAGCAGTACTTC
D: TRBD1
J: TRBJ2-7
size: -
V: TRBV7-2

CDR3: CASSKDRYYGYTF
DNA: TGCGCCAGCAGCAAAGACAGGTACTATGGCTACACCTTC
D: -
J: TRBJ1-2
size: -
V: TRBV5-1

CDR3: CASSLKGQGDRYGYTF
DNA: TGCGCCAGCAGCTTGAAAGGACAGGGGGATCGGTATGGCTACACCTTC
D: TRBD1
J: TRBJ1-2
size: once
V: TRBV5-1

CDR3: CASMAARFYGYTF
DNA: TGTGCCAGTATGGCGGCCCGATTCTATGGCTACACCTTC
D: -
J: TRBJ1-2
size: -
V: TRBV19

CDR3: CSGDRNNEQFF
DNA: TGCAGCGGAGACAGAAACAATGAGCAGTTCTTC
D: -
J: TRBJ2-1
size: -
V: TRBV29-1

CDR3: CASSPNTDTQYF
DNA: TGTGCCAGCAGCCCTAACACAGATACGCAGTATTTT
D: -
J: TRBJ2-3
size: -
V: TRBV7-2

CDR3: CASRPDGDHGYTF
DNA: TGTGCCAGCAGACCCGACGGAGATCATGGCTACACCTTC
D: -
J: TRBJ1-2
size: few
V: TRBV6-1

CDR3: CASSSNRVGQPQHF
DNA: TGTGCCAGCAGTTCAAACAGGGTAGGGCAGCCCCAGCATTTT
D: -
J: TRBJ1-5
size: -
V: TRBV6-5

CDR3: CASVYDRNTGELFF
DNA: TGTGCCAGCGTTTATGACAGAAACACCGGGGAGCTGTTTTTT
D: -
J: TRBJ2-2
size: -
V: TRBV6-1

CDR3: CASSFVAGETQYF
DNA: TGTGCCAGCAGCTTTGTAGCGGGAGAGACCCAGTACTTC
D: TRBD2
J: TRBJ2-5
size: -
V: TRBV7-6

CDR3: CASSPNLAGAYEQYF
DNA: TGCGCCAGCAGCCCAAACCTAGCGGGGGCGTACGAGCAGTACTTC
D: TRBD2
J: TRBJ2-7
size: -
V: TRBV5-1

CDR3: CASGNRDSFTEAFF
DNA: TGTGCCAGCGGCAACCGGGACAGTTTCACTGAAGCTTTCTTT
D: TRBD1
J: TRBJ1-1
size: few
V: TRBV9

CDR3: CAWSVAGGLETQYF
DNA: TGTGCCTGGAGTGTAGCGGGGGGGCTAGAGACCCAGTACTTC
D: TRBD2
J: TRBJ2-5
size: once
V: TRBV30

CDR3: CASSLELVGLPSYEQYF
DNA: TGTGCCAGCAGCTTAGAATTAGTTGGGCTGCCCTCCTACGAGCAGTACTTC
D: -
J: TRBJ2-7
size: -
V: TRBV11-3

CDR3: CASSASGTINNEQFF
DNA: TGTGCCAGCAGCGCTTCCGGGACTATCAACAATGAGCAGTTCTTC
D: TRBD2
J: TRBJ2-1
size: -
V: TRBV9

CDR3: CASRISSKYNEQFF
DNA: TGTGCCAGTAGGATTAGCAGCAAATACAATGAGCAGTTCTTC
D: -
J: TRBJ2-1
size: -
V: TRBV19

CDR3: CASSLVGDSEAFF
DNA: TGTGCCAGCAGCTTAGTAGGGGACAGTGAAGCTTTCTTT
D: TRBD1
J: TRBJ1-1
size: -
V: TRBV11-2

CDR3: CACQGWSSPLHF
DNA: TGTGCCTGCCAGGGGTGGAGTTCACCCCTCCACTTT
D: -
J: TRBJ1-6
size: -
V: TRBV30

CDR3: CASSLIPRAGSYEQYF
DNA: TGTGCCAGCAGTTTAATTCCCCGTGCCGGCTCCTACGAGCAGTACTTC
D: -
J: TRBJ2-7
size: -
V: TRBV27

CDR3: CASLNQGSKAFF
DNA: TGTGCCAGCTTAAATCAGGGTAGTAAAGCTTTCTTT
D: -
J: TRBJ1-1
size: once
V: TRBV2

CDR3: CAWSPFRGQPQHF
DNA: TGTGCCTGGAGCCCCTTCAGAGGTCAGCCCCAGCATTTT
D: -
J: TRBJ1-5
size: few
V: TRBV30

CDR3: CASSQGTGSGNTIYF
DNA: TGCGCCAGCAGCCAAGGTACAGGGTCTGGAAACACCATATATTTT
D: -
J: TRBJ1-3
size: few
V: TRBV4-1

CDR3: CASSREAEKLFF
DNA: TGTGCCAGCTCAAGAGAGGCTGAAAAACTGTTTTTT
D: -
J: TRBJ1-4
size: -
V: TRBV18

CDR3: CASSIDLSGTANTEAFF
DNA: TGTGCCAGTAGTATAGATCTATCTGGGACAGCGAACACTGAAGCTTTCTTT
D: TRBD1
J: TRBJ1-1
size: few
V: TRBV19

CDR3: CASRDPGQGDTGELFF
DNA: TGCGCCAGCAGGGACCCGGGACAGGGCGACACCGGGGAGCTGTTTTTT
D: TRBD1
J: TRBJ2-2
size: -
V: TRBV5-1

CDR3: CASALTSGSPADTQYF
DNA: TGTGCCAGCGCCCTGACTAGCGGGAGTCCGGCGGATACGCAGTATTTT
D: TRBD2
J: TRBJ2-3
size: -
V: TRBV7-9

CDR3: CAWRKGLAADEQFF
DNA: TGTGCCTGGAGGAAGGGACTAGCGGCCGATGAGCAGTTCTTC
D: TRBD2
J: TRBJ2-1
size: once
V: TRBV30

CDR3: CASSDQGWNTEAFF
DNA: TGTGCCAGCAGTGACCAGGGGTGGAACACTGAAGCTTTCTTT
D: -
J: TRBJ1-1
size: -
V: TRBV2

CDR3: CASSVPAGGSTDTQYF
DNA: TGTGCCAGCAGTGTTCCGGCGGGGGGGTCTACAGATACGCAGTATTTT
D: TRBD2
J: TRBJ2-3
size: -
V: TRBV2

CDR3: CASSLTGQVTQETQYF
DNA: TGCGCCAGCAGCTTGACGGGACAGGTGACCCAAGAGACCCAGTACTTC
D: TRBD1
J: TRBJ2-5
size: -
V: TRBV5-1

CDR3: CASSLEGVGPQHF
DNA: TGTGCCAGCAGCTTGGAGGGGGTTGGACCCCAGCATTTT
D: -
J: TRBJ1-5
size: -
V: TRBV5-4

CDR3: CASSPGTGGEVYGYTF
DNA: TGTGCCAGCAGCCCCGGGACAGGGGGGGAAGTCTATGGCTACACCTTC
D: TRBD1
J: TRBJ1-2
size: -
V: TRBV13

CDR3: CASSYWGQGQETQYF
DNA: TGTGCCAGCAGTTACTGGGGACAGGGCCAAGAGACCCAGTACTTC
D: TRBD1
J: TRBJ2-5
size: -
V: TRBV6-5

CDR3: CASSIRQLNQPQHF
DNA: TGTGCCAGTAGTATTCGACAGCTAAATCAGCCCCAGCATTTT
D: -
J: TRBJ1-5
size: -
V: TRBV19

CDR3: CASSLGQGAIAGNTIYF
DNA: TGTGCCAGCAGTTTGGGACAGGGGGCGATTGCTGGAAACACCATATATTTT
D: TRBD1
J: TRBJ1-3
size: -
V: TRBV28